This TCR beta chain was sequenced for a study of CD8 T cells in ankylosing spondylitis. General study results and limits: Characteristic, it appeared, of ankylosing spondylitis blood was a TCR beta motif of fewer than 10 highly homologous variants. In synovial fluid and blood from reactive arthritis, some motif variants were previously reported. In ankylosing spondylitis patients, matched synovial fluid reportedly showed significant enrichment of disease-linked clones. Relatively rare in peripheral blood, disease-linked clones were also CD8+.

This clonotype occurred a few times. Its antigen is unknown. With molecular barcodes, quantitative 5'-RACE was used to make the TCR beta libraries. Using its own MiXCR run on the 5' RACE reads, TCRdb lists one record per CDR3 protein. In the table there are around 220,000 distinct CDR3 sequences, roughly 18% of which are singletons. V dropped 6 bases and J dropped 7; count of bases not matched to a gene: 9. Germline V CDR1 and CDR2: ENHRY, SYGVKD. This CDR3 comprises 15 residues. The chain employs TRBV10-3 and TRBJ1-6; 7 bases fit TRBD1. This sequence was found in a male donor with ankylosing spondylitis. The specimen was blood, either unsorted or a sorted T cell fraction (not recorded which). The CDR3 region has the DNA TGTGCCATCAGGGAGACAGGGACTAGAAATTCACCCCTCCACTTT. This translates into CAIRETGTRNSPLHF.